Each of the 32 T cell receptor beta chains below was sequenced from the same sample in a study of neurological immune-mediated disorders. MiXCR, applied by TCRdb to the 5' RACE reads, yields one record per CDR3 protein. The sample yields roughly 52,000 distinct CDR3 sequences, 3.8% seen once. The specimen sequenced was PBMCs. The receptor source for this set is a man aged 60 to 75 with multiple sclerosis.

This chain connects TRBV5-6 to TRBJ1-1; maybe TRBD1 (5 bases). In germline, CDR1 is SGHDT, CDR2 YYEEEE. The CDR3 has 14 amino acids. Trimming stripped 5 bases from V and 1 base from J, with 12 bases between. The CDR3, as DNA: TGTGCCAGCAGGGCAGGGCGAGGGAACACTGAAGCTTTCTTT. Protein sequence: CASRAGRGNTEAFF.

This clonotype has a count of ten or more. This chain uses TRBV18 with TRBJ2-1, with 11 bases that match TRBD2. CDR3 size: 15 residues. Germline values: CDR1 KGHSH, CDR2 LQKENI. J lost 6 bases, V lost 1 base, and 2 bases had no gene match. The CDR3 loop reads CASSPLGLAANEQFF. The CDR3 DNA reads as TGTGCCAGCTCACCACTGGGACTAGCGGCCAATGAGCAGTTCTTC.

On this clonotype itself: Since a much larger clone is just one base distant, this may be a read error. The CDR3 region has the DNA TGCGCCAGCAGCGGGGACATCTCCTACAATGAGCAGTTCTTC. Translating gives CASSGDISYNEQFF. The gene calls are TRBV5-1 and TRBJ2-1; TRBD1 is a possible D gene (6 bases). V lost 4 bases and J 0 bases, leaving 8 bases between the germline ends. The CDR3 length is 14 residues. In germline, CDR1 is SGHRS, CDR2 YFSETQ.

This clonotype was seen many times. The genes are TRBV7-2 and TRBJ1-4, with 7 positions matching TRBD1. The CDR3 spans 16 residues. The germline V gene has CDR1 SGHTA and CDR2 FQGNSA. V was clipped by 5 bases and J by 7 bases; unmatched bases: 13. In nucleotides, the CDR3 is TGTGCCAGCAGCCGACCCCCGGGACAGAACGGTGAAAAACTGTTTTTT. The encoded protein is CASSRPPGQNGEKLFF. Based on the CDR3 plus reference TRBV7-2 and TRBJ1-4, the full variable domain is GAGVSQSPSNKVTEKGKDVELRCDPISGHTALYWYRQSLGQGLEFLIYFQGNSAPDKSGLPSDRFSAERTGGSVSTLTIQRTQQEDSAVYLCASSRPPGQNGEKLFFGSGTQLSVL.

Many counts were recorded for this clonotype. This CDR3 is CSARIPGANVLTF. CDR3 coding DNA: TGCAGTGCTAGAATTCCTGGGGCCAACGTCCTGACTTTC. The chain carries TRBV20-1 and TRBJ2-6, with unresolved D. Germline CDR1 reads DFQATT; CDR2 reads SNEGSKA (reference sequence). The V gene lost 2 bases and the J gene lost 2 bases, with 4 bases spanning the gap. CDR3 length equals 13 residues.

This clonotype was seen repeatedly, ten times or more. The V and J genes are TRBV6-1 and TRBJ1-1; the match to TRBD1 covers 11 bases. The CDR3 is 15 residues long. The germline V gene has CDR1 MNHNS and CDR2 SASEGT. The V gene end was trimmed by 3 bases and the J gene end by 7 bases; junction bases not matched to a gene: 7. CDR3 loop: CASSDWPGQGDEAFF. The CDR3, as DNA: TGTGCCAGCAGTGACTGGCCGGGACAGGGGGATGAAGCTTTCTTT.

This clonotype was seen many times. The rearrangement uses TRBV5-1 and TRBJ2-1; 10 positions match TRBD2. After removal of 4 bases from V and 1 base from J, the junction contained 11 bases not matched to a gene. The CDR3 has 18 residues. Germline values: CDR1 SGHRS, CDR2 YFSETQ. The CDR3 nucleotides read TGCGCCAGCAGCCCGGCCGTGACTAGCGGGTTTTCCTACAATGAGCAGTTCTTC. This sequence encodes CASSPAVTSGFSYNEQFF.

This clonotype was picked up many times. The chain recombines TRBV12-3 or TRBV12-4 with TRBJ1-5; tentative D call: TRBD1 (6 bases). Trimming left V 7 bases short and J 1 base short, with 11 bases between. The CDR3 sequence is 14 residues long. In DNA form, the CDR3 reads TGTGCCAGCACGGATAGGGGGAGCAATCAGCCCCAGCATTTT. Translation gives CASTDRGSNQPQHF.

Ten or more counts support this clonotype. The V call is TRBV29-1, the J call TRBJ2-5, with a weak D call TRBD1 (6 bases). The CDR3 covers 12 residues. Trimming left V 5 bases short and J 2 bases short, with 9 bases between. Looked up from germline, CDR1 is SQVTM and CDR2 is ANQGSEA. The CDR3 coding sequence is TGCAGCGTTTCCAGGGGTCAAGAGACCCAGTACTTC. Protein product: CSVSRGQETQYF.

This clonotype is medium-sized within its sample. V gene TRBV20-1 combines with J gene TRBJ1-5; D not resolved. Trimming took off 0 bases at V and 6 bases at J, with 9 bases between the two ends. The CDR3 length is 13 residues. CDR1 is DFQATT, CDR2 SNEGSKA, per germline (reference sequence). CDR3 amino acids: CSARDPVGQPQHF. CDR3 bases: TGCAGTGCTAGAGATCCCGTGGGTCAGCCCCAGCATTTT.

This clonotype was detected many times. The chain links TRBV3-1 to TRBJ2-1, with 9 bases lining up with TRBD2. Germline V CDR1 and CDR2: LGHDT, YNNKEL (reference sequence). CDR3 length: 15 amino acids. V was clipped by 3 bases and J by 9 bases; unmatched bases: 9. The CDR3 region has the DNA TGTGCCAGCAGCCATGGCGGGGGGGCCGCAGGTGAGCAGTTCTTC. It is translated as CASSHGGGAAGEQFF.

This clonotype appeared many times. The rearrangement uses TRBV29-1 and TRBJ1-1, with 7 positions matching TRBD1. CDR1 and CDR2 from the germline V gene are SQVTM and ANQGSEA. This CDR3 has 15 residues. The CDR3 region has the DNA TGCACCTCCACCAGGCAGGGGGGCTTGGGGGCTGAAGCTTTCTTT. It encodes CTSTRQGGLGAEAFF.

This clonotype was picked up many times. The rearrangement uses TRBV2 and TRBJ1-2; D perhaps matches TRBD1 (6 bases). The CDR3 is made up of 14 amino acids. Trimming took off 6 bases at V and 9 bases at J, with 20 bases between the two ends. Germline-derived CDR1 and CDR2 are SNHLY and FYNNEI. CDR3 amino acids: CASSGQPGGYSYTF. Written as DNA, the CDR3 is TGTGCCAGCAGCGGACAGCCGGGAGGATATAGCTACACCTTC.

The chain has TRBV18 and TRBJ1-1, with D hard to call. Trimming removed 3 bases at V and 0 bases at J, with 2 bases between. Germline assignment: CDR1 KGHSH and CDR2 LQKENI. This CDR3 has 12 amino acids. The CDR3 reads CASSPMNTEAFF. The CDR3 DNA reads TGTGCCAGCTCACCGATGAACACTGAAGCTTTCTTT.

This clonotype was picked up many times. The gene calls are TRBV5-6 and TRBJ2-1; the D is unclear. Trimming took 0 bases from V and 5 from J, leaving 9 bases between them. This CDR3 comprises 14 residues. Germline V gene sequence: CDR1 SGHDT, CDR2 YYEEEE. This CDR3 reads CASSLGRRNNEQFF. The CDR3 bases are TGTGCCAGCAGCTTGGGCCGGCGCAACAATGAGCAGTTCTTC.

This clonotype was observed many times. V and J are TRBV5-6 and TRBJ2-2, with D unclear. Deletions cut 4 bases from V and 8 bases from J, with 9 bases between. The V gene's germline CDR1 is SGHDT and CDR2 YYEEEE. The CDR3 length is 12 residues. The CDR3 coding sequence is TGTGCCAGCAGCGTCCTTAGGGGGGAGCTGTTTTTT. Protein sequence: CASSVLRGELFF.

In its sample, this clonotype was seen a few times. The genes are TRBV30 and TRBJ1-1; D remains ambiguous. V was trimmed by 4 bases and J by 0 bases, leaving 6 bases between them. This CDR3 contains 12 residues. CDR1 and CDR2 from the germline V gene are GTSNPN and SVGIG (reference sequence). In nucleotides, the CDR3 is TGTGCCTGGACACCCTTGAACACTGAAGCTTTCTTT. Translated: CAWTPLNTEAFF.

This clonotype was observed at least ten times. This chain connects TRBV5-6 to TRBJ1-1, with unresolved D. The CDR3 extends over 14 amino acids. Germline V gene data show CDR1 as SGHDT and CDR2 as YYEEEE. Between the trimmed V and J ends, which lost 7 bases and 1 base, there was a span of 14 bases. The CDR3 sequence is CASYPRRQNTEAFF. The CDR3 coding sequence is TGTGCCAGCTACCCAAGGCGGCAGAACACTGAAGCTTTCTTT.

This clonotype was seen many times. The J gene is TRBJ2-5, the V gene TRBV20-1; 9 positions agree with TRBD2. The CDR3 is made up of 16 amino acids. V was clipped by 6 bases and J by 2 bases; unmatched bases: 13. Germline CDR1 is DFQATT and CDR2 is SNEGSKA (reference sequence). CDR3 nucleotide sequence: TGCAGTGCCGACGCCTCGGCTAGCGGGGAACAAGAGACCCAGTACTTC. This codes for CSADASASGEQETQYF.

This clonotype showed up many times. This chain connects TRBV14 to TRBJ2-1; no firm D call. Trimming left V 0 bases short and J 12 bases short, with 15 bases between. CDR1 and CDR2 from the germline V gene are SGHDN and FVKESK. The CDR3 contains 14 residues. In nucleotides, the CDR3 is TGTGCCAGCAGCCAAGATCGTCGGCGTGTGGGGCAGTTCTTC. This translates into CASSQDRRRVGQFF.

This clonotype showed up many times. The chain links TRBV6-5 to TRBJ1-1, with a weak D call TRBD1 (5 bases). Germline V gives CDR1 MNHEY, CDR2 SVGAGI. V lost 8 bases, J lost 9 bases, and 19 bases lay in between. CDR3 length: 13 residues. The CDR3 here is CASGPYEGDQAFF. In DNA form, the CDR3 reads TGTGCCAGCGGGCCCTACGAAGGGGACCAAGCTTTCTTT.

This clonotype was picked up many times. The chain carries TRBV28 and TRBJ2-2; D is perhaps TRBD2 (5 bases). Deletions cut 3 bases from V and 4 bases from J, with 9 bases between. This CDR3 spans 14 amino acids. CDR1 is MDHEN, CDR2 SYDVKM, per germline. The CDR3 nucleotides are TGTGCCAGCAGTTTCCTCCGGGGCACCGGGGAGCTGTTTTTT. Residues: CASSFLRGTGELFF. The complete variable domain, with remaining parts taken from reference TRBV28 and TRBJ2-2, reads DVKVTQSSRYLVKRTGEKVFLECVQDMDHENMFWYRQDPGLGLRLIYFSYDVKMKEKGDIPEGYSVSREKKERFSLILESASTNQTSMYLCASSFLRGTGELFFGEGSRLTVL.

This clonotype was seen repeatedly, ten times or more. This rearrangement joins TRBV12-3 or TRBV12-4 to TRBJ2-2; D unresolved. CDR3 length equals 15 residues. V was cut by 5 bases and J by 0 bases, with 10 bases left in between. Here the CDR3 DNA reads TGTGCCAGCAGTCCACCCACTGCGAACACCGGGGAGCTGTTTTTT. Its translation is CASSPPTANTGELFF.

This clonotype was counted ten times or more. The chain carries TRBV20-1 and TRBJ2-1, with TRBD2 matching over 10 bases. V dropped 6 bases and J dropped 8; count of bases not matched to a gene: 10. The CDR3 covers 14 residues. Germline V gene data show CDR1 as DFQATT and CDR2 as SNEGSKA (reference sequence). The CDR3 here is CSALKREGRYEQFF. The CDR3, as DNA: TGCAGTGCCTTAAAGCGGGAGGGCCGGTATGAGCAGTTCTTC.

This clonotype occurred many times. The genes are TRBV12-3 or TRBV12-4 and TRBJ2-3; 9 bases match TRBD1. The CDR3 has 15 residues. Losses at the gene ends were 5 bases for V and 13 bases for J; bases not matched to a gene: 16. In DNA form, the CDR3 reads TGTGCCAGCAGTCTCGCAATCCCAACCCGGGACAGGGAGTATTTT. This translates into CASSLAIPTRDREYF.

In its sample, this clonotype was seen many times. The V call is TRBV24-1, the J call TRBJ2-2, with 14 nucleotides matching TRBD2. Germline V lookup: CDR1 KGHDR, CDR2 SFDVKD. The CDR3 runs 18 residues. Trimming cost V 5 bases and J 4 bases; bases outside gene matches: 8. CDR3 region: CATSATGLAGGGTGELFF. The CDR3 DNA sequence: TGTGCCACCAGTGCCACCGGACTAGCGGGAGGTGGCACCGGGGAGCTGTTTTTT.

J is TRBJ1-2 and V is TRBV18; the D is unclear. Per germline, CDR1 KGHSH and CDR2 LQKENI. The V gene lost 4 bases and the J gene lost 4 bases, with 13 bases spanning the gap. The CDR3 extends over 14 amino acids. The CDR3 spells CASSQPVQIYGYTF. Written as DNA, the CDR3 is TGTGCCAGCTCACAACCGGTTCAGATCTATGGCTACACCTTC. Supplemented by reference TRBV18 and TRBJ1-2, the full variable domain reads NAGVMQNPRHLVRRRGQEARLRCSPMKGHSHVYWYRQLPEEGLKFMVYLQKENIIDESGMPKERFSAEFPKEGPSILRIQQVVRGDSAAYFCASSQPVQIYGYTFGSGTRLTVV.

The CDR3 DNA follows: TGCAGTGCTCCACAGGGGTATGAAAAACTGTTTTTT. Residues: CSAPQGYEKLFF. V and J are TRBV20-1 and TRBJ1-4; TRBD1 agrees at 7 bases. V was pared by 5 bases and J by 6 bases, with 3 bases of the junction left unmatched. Germline CDR1 is DFQATT and CDR2 is SNEGSKA (reference sequence). There are 12 residues in the CDR3.

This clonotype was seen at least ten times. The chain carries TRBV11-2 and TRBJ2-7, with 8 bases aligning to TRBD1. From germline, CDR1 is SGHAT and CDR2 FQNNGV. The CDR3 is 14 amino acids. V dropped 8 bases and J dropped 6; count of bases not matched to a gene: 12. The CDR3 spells CASSPGTGPTEQYF. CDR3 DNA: TGTGCCAGCTCCCCTGGGACAGGTCCGACCGAGCAGTACTTC.

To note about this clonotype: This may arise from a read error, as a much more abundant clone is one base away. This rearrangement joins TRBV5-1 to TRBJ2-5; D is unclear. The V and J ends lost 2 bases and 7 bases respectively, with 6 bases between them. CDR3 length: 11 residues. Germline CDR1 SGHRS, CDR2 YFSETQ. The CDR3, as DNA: TGCGCCAGCAGCTTTACGGGGACCCAGTACTTC. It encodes CASSFTGTQYF.

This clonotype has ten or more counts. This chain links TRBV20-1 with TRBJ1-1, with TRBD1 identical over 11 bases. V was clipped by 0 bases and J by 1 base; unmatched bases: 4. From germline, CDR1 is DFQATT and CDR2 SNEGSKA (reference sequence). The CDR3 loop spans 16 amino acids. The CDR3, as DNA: TGCAGTGCTAGAGATTGGGACAGGGGGGGGAACACTGAAGCTTTCTTT. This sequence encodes CSARDWDRGGNTEAFF.

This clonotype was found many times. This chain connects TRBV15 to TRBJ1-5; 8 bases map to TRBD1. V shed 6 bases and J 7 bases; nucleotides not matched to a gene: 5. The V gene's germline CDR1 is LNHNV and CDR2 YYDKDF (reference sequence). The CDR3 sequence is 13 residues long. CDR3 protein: CATSPGGGQPQHF. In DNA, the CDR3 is TGTGCCACCAGTCCAGGGGGCGGGCAGCCCCAGCATTTT.